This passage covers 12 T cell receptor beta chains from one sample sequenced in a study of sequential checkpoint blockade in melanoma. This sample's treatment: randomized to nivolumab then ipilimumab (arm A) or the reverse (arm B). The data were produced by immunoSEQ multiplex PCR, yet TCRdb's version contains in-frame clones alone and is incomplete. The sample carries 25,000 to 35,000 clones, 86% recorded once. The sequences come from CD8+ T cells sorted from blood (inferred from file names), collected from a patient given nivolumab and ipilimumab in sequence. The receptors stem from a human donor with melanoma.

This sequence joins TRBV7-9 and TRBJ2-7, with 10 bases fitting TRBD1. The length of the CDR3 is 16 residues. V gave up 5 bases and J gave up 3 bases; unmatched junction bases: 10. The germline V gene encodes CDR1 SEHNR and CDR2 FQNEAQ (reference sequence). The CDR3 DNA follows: TGTGCCAGCAGCCCTCCCGGGACAGGGGTAAACTACGAGCAGTACTTC. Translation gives CASSPPGTGVNYEQYF. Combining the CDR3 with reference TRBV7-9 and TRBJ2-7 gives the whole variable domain DTGVSQNPRHKITKRGQNVTFRCDPISEHNRLYWYRQTLGQGPEFLTYFQNEAQLEKSRLLSDRFSAERPKGSFSTLEIQRTEQGDSAMYLCASSPPGTGVNYEQYFGPGTRLTVT.

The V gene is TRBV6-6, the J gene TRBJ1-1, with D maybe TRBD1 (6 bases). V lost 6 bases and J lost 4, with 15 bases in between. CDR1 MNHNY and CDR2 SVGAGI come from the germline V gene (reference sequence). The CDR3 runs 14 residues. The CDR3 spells CASSGEGEATEAFF. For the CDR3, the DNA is TGTGCCAGCAGCGGGGAGGGGGAGGCCACTGAAGCTTTCTTT.

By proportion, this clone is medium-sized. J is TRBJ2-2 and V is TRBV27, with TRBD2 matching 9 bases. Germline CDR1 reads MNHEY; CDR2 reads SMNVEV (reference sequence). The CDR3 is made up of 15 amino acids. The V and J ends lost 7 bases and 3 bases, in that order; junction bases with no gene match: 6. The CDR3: CASMMGLAYTGELFF. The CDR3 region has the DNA TGTGCCAGCATGATGGGACTAGCCTACACCGGGGAGCTGTTTTTT.

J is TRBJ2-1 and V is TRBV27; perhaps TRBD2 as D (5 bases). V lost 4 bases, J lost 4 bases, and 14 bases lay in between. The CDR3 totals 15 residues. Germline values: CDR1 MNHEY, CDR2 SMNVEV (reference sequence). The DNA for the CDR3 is TGTGCCAGCAGTTCCTCACTAGAGGGATACAATGAGCAGTTCTTC. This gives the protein CASSSSLEGYNEQFF.

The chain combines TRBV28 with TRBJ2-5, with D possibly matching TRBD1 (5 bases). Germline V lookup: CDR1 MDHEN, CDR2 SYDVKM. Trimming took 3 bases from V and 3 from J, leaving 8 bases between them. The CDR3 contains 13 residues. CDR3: CASSFDREETQYF. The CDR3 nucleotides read TGTGCCAGCAGTTTCGACAGAGAAGAGACCCAGTACTTC.

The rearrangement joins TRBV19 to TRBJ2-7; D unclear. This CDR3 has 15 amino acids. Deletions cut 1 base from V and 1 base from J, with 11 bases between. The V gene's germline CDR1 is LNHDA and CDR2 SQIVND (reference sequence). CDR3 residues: CASSIGRGGSYEQYF. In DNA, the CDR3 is TGTGCCAGTAGTATAGGGAGAGGTGGGTCCTACGAGCAGTACTTC. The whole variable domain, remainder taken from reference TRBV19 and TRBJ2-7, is DGGITQSPKYLFRKEGQNVTLSCEQNLNHDAMYWYRQDPGQGLRLIYYSQIVNDFQKGDIAEGYSVSREKKESFPLTVTSAQKNPTAFYLCASSIGRGGSYEQYFGPGTRLTVT.

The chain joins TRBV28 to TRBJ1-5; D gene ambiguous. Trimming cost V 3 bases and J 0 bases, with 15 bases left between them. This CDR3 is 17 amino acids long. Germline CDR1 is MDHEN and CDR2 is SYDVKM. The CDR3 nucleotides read TGTGCCAGCAGTTTTCCCCGAACAGCTTATAGCAATCAGCCCCAGCATTTT. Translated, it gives CASSFPRTAYSNQPQHF.

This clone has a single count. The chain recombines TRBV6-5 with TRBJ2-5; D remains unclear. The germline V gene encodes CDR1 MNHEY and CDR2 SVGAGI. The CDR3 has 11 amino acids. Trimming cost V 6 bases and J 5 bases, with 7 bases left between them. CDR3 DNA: TGTGCCAGCAGGTCCCAGGAGACCCAGTACTTC. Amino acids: CASRSQETQYF.

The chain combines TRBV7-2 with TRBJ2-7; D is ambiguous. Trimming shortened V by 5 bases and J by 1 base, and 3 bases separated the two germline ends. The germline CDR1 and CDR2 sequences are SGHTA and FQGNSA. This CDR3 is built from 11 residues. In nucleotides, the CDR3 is TGTGCCAGCAGCCCATCCTACGAGCAGTACTTC. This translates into CASSPSYEQYF.

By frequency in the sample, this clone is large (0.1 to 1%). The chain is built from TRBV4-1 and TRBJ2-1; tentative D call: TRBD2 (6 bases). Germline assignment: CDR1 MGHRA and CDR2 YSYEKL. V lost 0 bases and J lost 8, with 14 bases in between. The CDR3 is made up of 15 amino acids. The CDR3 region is CASSQDLAAGYEQFF. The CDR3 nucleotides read TGCGCCAGCAGCCAAGACTTAGCGGCGGGCTATGAGCAGTTCTTC.

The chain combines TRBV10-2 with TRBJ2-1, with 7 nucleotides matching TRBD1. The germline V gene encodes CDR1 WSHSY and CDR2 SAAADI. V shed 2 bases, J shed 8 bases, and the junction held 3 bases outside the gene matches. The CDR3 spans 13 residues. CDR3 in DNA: TGCGCCAGCAGTGAGCCAACAGGGGATGAGCAGTTCTTC. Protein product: CASSEPTGDEQFF.

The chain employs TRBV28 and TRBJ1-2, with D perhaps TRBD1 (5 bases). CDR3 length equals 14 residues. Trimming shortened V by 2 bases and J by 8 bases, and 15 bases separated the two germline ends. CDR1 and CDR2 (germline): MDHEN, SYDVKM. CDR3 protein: CASSLIGGAEGYTF. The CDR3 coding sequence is TGTGCCAGCAGTTTAATCGGAGGGGCCGAGGGCTACACCTTC.